This TCR beta chain was documented in a study of technical replicates of blood from a handful of donors. Germline trimming cut 2 bases from V and 3 bases from J; bases unmatched to any gene: 6. CDR3 length: 17 residues. Per germline, CDR1 PRHDT and CDR2 FYEKMQ (reference sequence). Generated by immunoSEQ multiplex PCR, the TCRdb table keeps only in-frame clones and is missing some. The sample contains 65,000 to 80,000 clones, approximately 96% of which appear only once. The clonotype originates from a human donor in good health. Material: T cells isolated from PBMCs. The V gene is TRBV13, the J gene TRBJ2-7; 14 bases are a match to TRBD2. CDR3 coding DNA: TGTGCCAGCAGCTTATGGGGACTAGCGGGAGAGGACTACGAGCAGTACTTC. The encoded protein is CASSLWGLAGEDYEQYF.